The 2 T cell receptor beta chains reported below all come from one sample, sequenced in a study of T cells in localized non-small cell lung cancer (dated by TCRdb to the early 2020s). Receptor libraries were prepared by the immunoSEQ multiplex PCR assay. Not all clones reach the TCRdb copy of this immuneACCESS table, which keeps in-frame sequences only. Checked studies attribute under half of the gap to unresolved V genes and leave the rest unexplained. Across this sample there are roughly 50,000 clones, with approximately 89% seen only once. The ten largest clones take up roughly 21% of the sample. The sample in question was peripheral blood, obtained before any cancer treatment. All receptors derive from a man aged 35-75 years with stage I lung adenocarcinoma.

This clone was counted only a few times. The CDR3 protein is CASSQVFIGGTGELFF. The DNA of the CDR3 is TGTGCCAGCAGCCAAGTATTTATAGGGGGTACCGGGGAGCTGTTTTTT. The chain is built from TRBV4-2 and TRBJ2-2; TRBD1 might be the D (6 bases). The CDR3 has 16 amino acids. V shed 1 base and J shed 5 bases, with 14 bases lying between them. Germline V lookup: CDR1 LGHNA, CDR2 YNFKEQ.

The V and J genes are TRBV11-1 and TRBJ2-1; D is unclear. The CDR3 totals 12 residues. V gave up 6 bases and J gave up 6 bases, with 9 bases separating them. Germline V gives CDR1 SGHAT, CDR2 FQDESV (reference sequence). The CDR3 sequence is CASSPTSNEQFF. CDR3 in DNA: TGTGCCAGCAGTCCAACCAGCAATGAGCAGTTCTTC.